The next 4 T cell receptor beta chains were all read from a single sample in a study of molecular identifiers for immune sequencing clone quantification. TCRdb reprocessed the PCR reads with MiXCR, giving one entry per CDR3 protein. The table lists about 40,000 distinct CDR3 sequences, approximately 24% of them singletons, with around 0.98% in the top ten. Sequencing input: naive CD8+ T cells from blood, with Jurkat cell RNA spiked in. Subset given: FACS-sorted CD8+CD4-CCR7+CD45RA+ naive T cells. Source of these receptors: a human donor in good health. Some libraries in this study had Jurkat cell RNA spiked in.

The chain uses TRBV11-2 and TRBJ2-7; D not resolved. Per the germline V gene, CDR1 is SGHAT and CDR2 is FQNNGV. This CDR3 is 13 amino acids long. Trimming pared 8 bases from V and 2 bases from J, leaving 13 bases between. CDR3: CASRPGVPYEQYF. Here the CDR3 DNA reads TGTGCCAGCCGCCCGGGCGTCCCCTACGAGCAGTACTTC. Using reference TRBV11-2 and TRBJ2-7 for the parts outside the CDR3, the full variable domain is EAGVAQSPRYKIIEKRQSVAFWCNPISGHATLYWYQQILGQGPKLLIQFQNNGVVDDSQLPKDRFSAERLKGVDSTLKIQPAKLEDSAVYLCASRPGVPYEQYFGPGTRLTVT.

This clonotype was detected ten times or more. The rearrangement joins TRBV4-2 to TRBJ2-5; 7 positions agree with TRBD2. The V gene's germline CDR1 is LGHNA and CDR2 YNFKEQ. CDR3 length: 12 amino acids. The V gene end was trimmed by 4 bases and the J gene end by 9 bases; junction bases not matched to a gene: 5. This CDR3 is CASSRTGGAQYF. The DNA for the CDR3 is TGTGCCAGCAGCCGAACGGGGGGAGCCCAGTACTTC.

The rearrangement links TRBV3-1 to TRBJ2-7; the D is unclear. Trimming left V 0 bases short and J 7 bases short, with 7 bases between. The CDR3 spans 12 residues. Germline loops: CDR1 LGHDT, CDR2 YNNKEL (reference sequence). The CDR3 bases are TGTGCCAGCAGCCAAGATAGTCCAGAGCAGTACTTC. It specifies CASSQDSPEQYF.

A word on this clonotype: A read error may be the cause here, since a much bigger clone is one base away. The chain joins TRBV19 to TRBJ1-5, with D possibly TRBD1 on 5 matching bases. This CDR3 comprises 17 residues. Trimming took off 8 bases at V and 0 bases at J, with 20 bases between the two ends. Germline V gene sequence: CDR1 LNHDA, CDR2 SQIVND (reference sequence). The CDR3 DNA is TGTGCCAGTTACTCCGGGGGAGGAGGGTATAGCAATCAGCCCCAGCATTTT. Amino acid sequence: CASYSGGGGYSNQPQHF.